The T cell receptor beta chain under discussion was sequenced for a study of CD8+ T cells in alopecia areata. Sequencing used cDNA as its template, made by extracting RNA and reverse transcribing it. Method: immunoSEQ multiplex PCR; TCRdb's copy keeps in-frame clones and lacks some. The table includes about 150,000 clones, about 50% detected once. The sequences come from CD8+ T cells sorted from blood, collected at week 0. This TCR came from a human donor with alopecia areata.

CDR3 DNA sequence: TGCGCCAGCAGCCAAGAGGAAGGGAACGGTTCACCCCTCCACTTT. Amino acids: CASSQEEGNGSPLHF. The chain carries TRBV4-3 and TRBJ1-6; no clear D gene. This CDR3 contains 15 residues. Per the germline V gene, CDR1 is LGHNA and CDR2 is YSLEER. V lost 0 bases and J 9 bases, leaving 12 bases between the germline ends.